Listed below are T cell receptor beta chains from one sample, sequenced in a study of Graves' ophthalmopathy and Graves' hyperthyroidism. Using its own MiXCR run on the multiplex PCR reads, TCRdb lists one record per CDR3 protein. The sample shows about 210,000 distinct CDR3 sequences, approximately 29% of them seen only once. The specimen was peripheral blood. The receptor source for this set is a man aged 50 to 59 with Graves' ophthalmopathy. Each CDR3 is given with its conserved first and last residue. A D gene is named only where the DNA matches it firmly. Only some rows state a clone size, as once, few, many or a class for expanded clones.

TGTGCCAGCAGTTTACTGGCTAGCGGACTACAAGAGACCCAGTACTTC	CASSLLASGLQETQYF	16	many	TRBV28	TRBJ2-5	TRBD2
TGTGCCAGCTCACTAGGTACACTCCAAGAGACCCAGTACTTC	CASSLGTLQETQYF	14	many	TRBV18	TRBJ2-5	.
TGTGCCAGCAGTGGGCGCTTGTTCTATGGCTACACCTTC	CASSGRLFYGYTF	13	.	TRBV6-1	TRBJ1-2	.
TGTGCCAGCAGCTTTGGACACGGGGAGGGAGAGACCCAGTACTTC	CASSFGHGEGETQYF	15	many	TRBV11-2	TRBJ2-5	TRBD2
TGTGCCAGCAGCCCGGGACAGTCAGCTAACTATGGCTACACCTTC	CASSPGQSANYGYTF	15	many	TRBV3-1	TRBJ1-2	TRBD1
TGTGCCAGCAGTTGGAGGGGAGAGACCCAGTACTTC	CASSWRGETQYF	12	many	TRBV28	TRBJ2-5	.
TGTGCCAGCAGTTTTTTCCAGGGTTCCACTGAAGCTTTCTTT	CASSFFQGSTEAFF	14	.	TRBV12-3/TRBV12-4	TRBJ1-1	.
TGTGCCGGTATCCAAAGGCAGGGATATTATGGCTACACCTTC	CAGIQRQGYYGYTF	14	.	TRBV19	TRBJ1-2	.
TGTGCCAGCAGGGAGCGGGACAGTCCTAACTACGAGCAGTACTTC	CASRERDSPNYEQYF	15	.	TRBV28	TRBJ2-7	.
TGCGGCAGCAGGGGGACCGGGGAGCTGTTTTTT	CGSRGTGELFF	11	many	TRBV5-1	TRBJ2-2	TRBD1
TGTGCCAGCAGTGGGACAGGGCAACAGCCCCAGCATTTT	CASSGTGQQPQHF	13	.	TRBV7-2	TRBJ1-5	TRBD1
TGTGCCAGCACTCCAGGGATTTACGCGAACACCGGGGAGCTGTTTTTT	CASTPGIYANTGELFF	16	many	TRBV27	TRBJ2-2	.
TGTGCCAGCAGTCTTCAAGGACAGGGGGCCGTTGGAAATTCACCCCTCCACTTT	CASSLQGQGAVGNSPLHF	18	.	TRBV7-2	TRBJ1-6	TRBD1
TGTGCCAGCAGCTTAGGTCAAACCGGGGAGCTGTTTTTT	CASSLGQTGELFF	13	many	TRBV7-2	TRBJ2-2	.
TGTGCCAGCAGCTTAACGTACGGAGTTGGAGAGACCCAGTACTTC	CASSLTYGVGETQYF	15	many	TRBV7-3	TRBJ2-5	.
TGCGCCAGCAGCTTGGGGGGGACAGTGAGTCATGAGCAGTTCTTC	CASSLGGTVSHEQFF	15	many	TRBV5-1	TRBJ2-1	TRBD1
TGTGCCACCAGTGACCCCGGACAGGGGACCTATGGCTACACCTTC	CATSDPGQGTYGYTF	15	.	TRBV24-1	TRBJ1-2	TRBD1
TGTGCCAGCAGTGAAGAGTCGGCGGGGAACACTGAAGCTTTCTTT	CASSEESAGNTEAFF	15	once	TRBV2	TRBJ1-1	.
TGTGCCAGCAGTTACTGGGGCGGGGAGCTGTTTTTT	CASSYWGGELFF	12	many	TRBV6-5	TRBJ2-2	.
TGCAGTGCCAATACGGGACAGAGCATCTCCTACGAGCAGTACTTC	CSANTGQSISYEQYF	15	many	TRBV20-1	TRBJ2-7	TRBD1
TGTGCCAGCAGGTGGGACAGCTCCTATAATTCACCCCTCCACTTT	CASRWDSSYNSPLHF	15	.	TRBV6-1	TRBJ1-6	TRBD1
TGTGCCAGTAGTATAAGAAGGGATGGACAGCCCCAGCATTTT	CASSIRRDGQPQHF	14	.	TRBV19	TRBJ1-5	.
TGCAGTGCTATGACGCCTAGGACAGTTCAAGAGACCCAGTACTTC	CSAMTPRTVQETQYF	15	.	TRBV20-1	TRBJ2-5	.
TGTGCCAGCAGTTACTCGGCCAGTCCTTTCGTAGATCAGCCCCAGCATTTT	CASSYSASPFVDQPQHF	17	once	TRBV6-5	TRBJ1-5	.
TGTGCCAGCAGTTCAACACAGGGGGCGGGAGAGACCCAGTACTTC	CASSSTQGAGETQYF	15	few	TRBV12-3/TRBV12-4	TRBJ2-5	TRBD1
TGCAGTGCTAGAGTGGCGGGGGCCTATTCACCCCTCCACTTT	CSARVAGAYSPLHF	14	.	TRBV20-1	TRBJ1-6	.
TGTGCCAGCAGCTTAGATGGGCTAAACTACCAAGAGACCCAGTACTTC	CASSLDGLNYQETQYF	16	many	TRBV11-2	TRBJ2-5	.
TGTGCCAGCAGTGTACCTCTTAATTCACCCCTCCACTTT	CASSVPLNSPLHF	13	many	TRBV28	TRBJ1-6	.
TGTGCCAGCAGTGACGGGACAGGGCAAAACATTCAGTACTTC	CASSDGTGQNIQYF	14	many	TRBV12-3/TRBV12-4	TRBJ2-4	TRBD1
TGTGCCAGCACACCTAGAATTGATCCTGAAGCTTTCTTT	CASTPRIDPEAFF	13	many	TRBV12-3/TRBV12-4	TRBJ1-1	.
TGTGCCAGCAGTTTAGGGACGGGCAGCGGAGCTTTCTTT	CASSLGTGSGAFF	13	medium-sized	TRBV12-3/TRBV12-4	TRBJ1-1	.
TGTGCCAGCAGCGCTGACAGGGGTTCTTGGACTGAAGCTTTCTTT	CASSADRGSWTEAFF	15	many	TRBV7-2	TRBJ1-1	TRBD1
TGTGCCAGCAGTTACTTGGACAATCAGCCCCAGCATTTT	CASSYLDNQPQHF	13	.	TRBV6-5	TRBJ1-5	.
TGTGCCAGCAGCTGGGGGAGTGAGGGACCAGTTAGAAAGTCGGACTACTACGAGCAGTACTTC	CASSWGSEGPVRKSDYYEQYF	21	many	TRBV5-4	TRBJ2-7	.
TGCAGTGCCCGGGAAGCGGGAGGGCCCGCCTACGAGCAGTACTTC	CSAREAGGPAYEQYF	15	.	TRBV20-1	TRBJ2-7	TRBD2
TGTGCCAGCAGCTTAGCGACAGGGGCCACTGAAGCTTTCTTT	CASSLATGATEAFF	14	.	TRBV7-9	TRBJ1-1	TRBD1